This TCR beta chain came from a study of blood T cell repertoires in COVID-19. Trimming took 6 bases from V and 4 from J; bases not matched to a gene: 14. The CDR3 contains 16 residues. Per the germline V gene, CDR1 is SGHRS and CDR2 is YFSETQ. Repertoires were generated with immunoSEQ multiplex PCR, while TCRdb's copy carries only in-frame clones and drops some. The sample carries approximately 200,000 clones, 80% to 90% recorded once. This sequence joins TRBV5-1 and TRBJ2-5; TRBD1 agrees at 8 bases. The sequence was obtained from a middle-aged woman with acute COVID-19. Sequencing was carried out using PBMCs or T cells enriched from blood (not recorded which). CDR3 coding DNA: TGCGCCAGCAAGAGGACAGGGTTGGAGGCAGGAGAGACCCAGTACTTC. Translation: CASKRTGLEAGETQYF.